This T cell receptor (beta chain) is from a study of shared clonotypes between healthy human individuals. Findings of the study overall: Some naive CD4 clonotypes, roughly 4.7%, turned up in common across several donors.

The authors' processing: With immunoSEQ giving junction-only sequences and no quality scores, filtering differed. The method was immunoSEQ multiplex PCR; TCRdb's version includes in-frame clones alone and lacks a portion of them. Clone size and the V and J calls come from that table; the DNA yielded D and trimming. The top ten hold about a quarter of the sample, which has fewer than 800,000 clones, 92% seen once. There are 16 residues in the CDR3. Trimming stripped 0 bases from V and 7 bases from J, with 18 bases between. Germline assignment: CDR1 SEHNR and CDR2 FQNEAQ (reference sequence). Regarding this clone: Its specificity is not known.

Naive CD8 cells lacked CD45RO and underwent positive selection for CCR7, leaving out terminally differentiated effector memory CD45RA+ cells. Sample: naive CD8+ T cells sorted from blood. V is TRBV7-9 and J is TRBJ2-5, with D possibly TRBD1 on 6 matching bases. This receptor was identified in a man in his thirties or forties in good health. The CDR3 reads CASSLAGTPTGGTQYF. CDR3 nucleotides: TGTGCCAGCAGCTTAGCTGGGACACCGACTGGGGGGACCCAGTACTTC.